The clone carrying this T cell receptor beta chain occurred a few times. Individual cDNA molecules were tagged with unique molecular identifiers, the study reported. TCRdb re-derived calls from the 5' RACE reads in MiXCR, one entry per CDR3 protein. The sample lists 98,000 or so distinct CDR3 sequences, about 12% seen once, with 3% to 3.5% in the top ten. V dropped 8 bases and J dropped 2; count of bases not matched to a gene: 22. This CDR3 comprises 22 residues. Looked up from germline, CDR1 is PRHDT and CDR2 is FYEKMQ (reference sequence). These data belong to a study of early T cells in non-severe SARS-CoV-2 infection.

The TCR comes from an adult who was a healthcare worker with PCR-confirmed SARS-CoV-2 infection or an uninfected control (not recorded which). The rearrangement uses TRBV13 and TRBJ2-1, with 15 nucleotides matching TRBD2. Source material: whole blood. CDR3 DNA sequence: TGTGCCAGCCGGCGGGGGGATCTTCCGGGACTAGCGGGAGGACAGGCCTACAATGAGCAGTTCTTC. Its protein is CASRRGDLPGLAGGQAYNEQFF. The variable domain in full, completed from reference TRBV13 and TRBJ2-1, reads AAGVIQSPRHLIKEKRETATLKCYPIPRHDTVYWYQQGPGQDPQFLISFYEKMQSDKGSIPDRFSAQQFSDYHSELNMSSLELGDSALYFCASRRGDLPGLAGGQAYNEQFFGPGTRLTVL.